The 7 T cell receptor beta chains listed next were all sequenced from one sample in a study of blood T cells in healthy people across ages (dated by TCRdb to between 2015 and 2017). The library was obtained by 5' RACE. These reads were obtained on an Illumina HiSeq 2500. A second PCR of about 6 to 12 cycles was run with a J-beta primer mix and a sample-barcoded 5' primer. TCRdb took the public reads, trimmed them with fastp at Q25, ran MiXCR for clone calling and kept in-frame beta chains. Rows matching on CDR3 protein sequence are summarized as one entry with the most common DNA and genes. The sample profile shows around 1.5 million distinct CDR3 sequences; 55% to 75% of them were found once. The ten largest clonotypes hold 6.5% to 8.5% of the sample. Sequencing was done on a sample of blood. All receptors derive from a man younger than 35 in good health.

This rearrangement joins TRBV20-1 to TRBJ2-5; D tentatively reads TRBD1 or TRBD2 (6 bases each). The CDR3 spans 13 residues. V was trimmed by 0 bases and J by 8 bases, leaving 13 bases between them. Germline CDR1 is DFQATT and CDR2 is SNEGSKA (reference sequence). The CDR3 DNA is TGCAGTGCTAGAGAGAGAGGGGGGTTAACCCAGTACTTC. It specifies CSARERGGLTQYF.

The chain carries TRBV7-9 and TRBJ2-3, with D maybe TRBD2 (6 bases). Deletions cut 5 bases from V and 6 bases from J, with 18 bases between. This CDR3 is built from 15 residues. CDR1 and CDR2 from the germline V gene are SEHNR and FQNEAQ (reference sequence). The CDR3 loop reads CASSRPAGYRDTQYF. The DNA of the CDR3 is TGTGCCAGCAGCCGTCCGGCGGGGTACAGGGATACGCAGTATTTT.

This clonotype was counted a single time. The chain has TRBV3-1 and TRBJ2-4; possibly TRBD1 for D (5 bases). The CDR3 loop spans 14 amino acids. The germline V gene encodes CDR1 LGHDT and CDR2 YNNKEL (reference sequence). Trimming cost V 8 bases and J 0 bases, with 11 bases left between them. CDR3 in amino acids: CASSKTAAKNIQYF. In nucleotides, the CDR3 is TGTGCCAGCTCAAAGACAGCAGCCAAAAACATTCAGTACTTC.

The chain has TRBV13 and TRBJ2-1; 7 bases fit TRBD2. V lost 3 bases, J lost 8 bases, and 7 bases stayed unmatched. Germline-derived CDR1 and CDR2 are PRHDT and FYEKMQ (reference sequence). The CDR3 is 14 amino acids. CDR3 in DNA: TGTGCCAGCAGCTTCGGGACTATTAGGGATGAGCAGTTCTTC. This codes for CASSFGTIRDEQFF. The whole variable domain, remainder taken from reference TRBV13 and TRBJ2-1, is AAGVIQSPRHLIKEKRETATLKCYPIPRHDTVYWYQQGPGQDPQFLISFYEKMQSDKGSIPDRFSAQQFSDYHSELNMSSLELGDSALYFCASSFGTIRDEQFFGPGTRLTVL.

The J gene is TRBJ2-3, the V gene TRBV28; TRBD2 agrees at 12 bases. CDR1 MDHEN and CDR2 SYDVKM come from the germline V gene. CDR3 size: 17 residues. After removal of 5 bases from V and 8 bases from J, the junction contained 14 bases not matched to a gene. CDR3 residues: CASSLPSGRALGGTQYF. The CDR3 DNA reads TGTGCCAGCAGTCTCCCTAGCGGGAGGGCCTTAGGGGGTACGCAGTATTTT.

The gene calls are TRBV2 and TRBJ2-7; D is undetermined. The CDR3 totals 14 residues. CDR1 and CDR2 from the germline V gene are SNHLY and FYNNEI. Trimming left V 4 bases short and J 3 bases short, with 13 bases between. The CDR3: CASSGPRVGYEQYF. As DNA, the CDR3 is TGTGCCAGCAGTGGTCCCCGCGTAGGCTACGAGCAGTACTTC. Variable domain in full (rest from reference TRBV2 and TRBJ2-7): EPEVTQTPSHQVTQMGQEVILRCVPISNHLYFYWYRQILGQKVEFLVSFYNNEISEKSEIFDDQFSVERPDGSNFTLKIRSTKLEDSAMYFCASSGPRVGYEQYFGPGTRLTVT.

As concerns this clonotype: One junction end disagrees with the germline gene, perhaps due to a read error. This chain links TRBV11-2 with TRBJ2-7, with D tentatively TRBD1 (6 bases). The length of the CDR3 is 14 residues. The germline V gene encodes CDR1 SGHAT and CDR2 FQNNGV. The CDR3 coding sequence is TGTGCCGGCAGCTTAGGACAGAATTCCTACGAGCAGTACTTC. Translation gives CAGSLGQNSYEQYF. The whole variable domain, filled in from reference TRBV11-2 and TRBJ2-7, reads EAGVAQSPRYKIIEKRQSVAFWCNPISGHATLYWYQQILGQGPKLLIQFQNNGVVDDSQLPKDRFSAERLKGVDSTLKIQPAKLEDSAVYLCAGSLGQNSYEQYFGPGTRLTVT.